The TCR beta chain described here comes from a study of T cell changes during pregnancy in multiple sclerosis. Profiling relied on immunoSEQ multiplex PCR, and the TCRdb table lists in-frame clones only, not all of them. The sample records some 29,000 clones, about nine tenths being singletons. The sample was CD8+ T cells from peripheral blood mononuclear cells, taken after pregnancy. The source of this sequence is a female donor with multiple sclerosis, enrolled in a pregnancy study.

The CDR3 DNA reads TGTGCCAGCAGCTCGAGGACTAGCCGCAATGAGCAGTTCTTC. This encodes CASSSRTSRNEQFF. The chain links TRBV7-9 to TRBJ2-1; 8 bases line up with TRBD2. Looked up from germline, CDR1 is SEHNR and CDR2 is FQNEAQ (reference sequence). There are 14 residues in the CDR3. Losses at the gene ends were 4 bases for V and 6 bases for J; bases not matched to a gene: 5.